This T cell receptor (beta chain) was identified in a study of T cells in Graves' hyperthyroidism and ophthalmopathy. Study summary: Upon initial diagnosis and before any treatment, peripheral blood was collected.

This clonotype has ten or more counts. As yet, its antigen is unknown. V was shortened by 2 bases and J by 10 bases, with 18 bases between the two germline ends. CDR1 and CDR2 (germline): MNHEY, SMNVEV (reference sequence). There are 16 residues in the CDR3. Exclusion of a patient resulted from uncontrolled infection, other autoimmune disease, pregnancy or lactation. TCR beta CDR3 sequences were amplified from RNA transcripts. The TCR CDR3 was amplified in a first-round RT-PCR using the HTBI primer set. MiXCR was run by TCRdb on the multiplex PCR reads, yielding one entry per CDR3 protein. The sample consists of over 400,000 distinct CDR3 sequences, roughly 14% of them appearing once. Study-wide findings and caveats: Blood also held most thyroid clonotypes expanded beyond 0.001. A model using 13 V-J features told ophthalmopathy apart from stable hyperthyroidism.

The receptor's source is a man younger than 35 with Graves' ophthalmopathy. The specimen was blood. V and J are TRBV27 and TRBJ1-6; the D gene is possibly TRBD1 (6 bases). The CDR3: CASSLAGGGGKSPLHF. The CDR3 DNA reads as TGTGCCAGCAGTTTAGCTGGAGGGGGGGGAAAATCACCCCTCCACTTT.